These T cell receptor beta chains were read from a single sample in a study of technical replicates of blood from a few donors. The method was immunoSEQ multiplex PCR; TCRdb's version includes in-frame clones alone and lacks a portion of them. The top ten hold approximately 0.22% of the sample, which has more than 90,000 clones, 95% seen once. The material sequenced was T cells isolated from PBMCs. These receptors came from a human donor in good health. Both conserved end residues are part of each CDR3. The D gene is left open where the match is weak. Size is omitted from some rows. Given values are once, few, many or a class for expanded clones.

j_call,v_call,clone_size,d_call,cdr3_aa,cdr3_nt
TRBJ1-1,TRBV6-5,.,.,CASSYPPFRVRGEAFF,TGTGCCAGCAGTTACCCGCCCTTCAGGGTAAGGGGTGAAGCTTTCTTT
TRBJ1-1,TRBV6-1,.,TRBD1,CASFLQLGQVPEAFF,TGTGCCAGTTTCCTCCAACTAGGACAGGTACCTGAAGCTTTCTTT
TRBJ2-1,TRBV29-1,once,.,CSVEEDSGTGYNEQFF,TGCAGCGTTGAAGAAGATAGCGGAACGGGGTACAATGAGCAGTTCTTC
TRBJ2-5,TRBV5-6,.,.,CASSPGWTGETQYF,TGTGCCAGCAGCCCGGGGTGGACCGGAGAGACCCAGTACTTC
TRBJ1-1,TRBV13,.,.,CASSLTPNTEAFF,TGTGCCAGCAGCTTAACTCCAAACACTGAAGCTTTCTTT
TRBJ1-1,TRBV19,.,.,CASSSSGVVTEAFF,TGTGCCAGTAGTTCTTCAGGGGTCGTCACTGAAGCTTTCTTT
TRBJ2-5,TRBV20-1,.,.,CSAWRGETQYF,TGCAGTGCCTGGAGGGGAGAGACCCAGTACTTC
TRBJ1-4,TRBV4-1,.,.,CASSQEGRQGGEKLFF,TGCGCCAGCAGCCAAGAAGGTAGGCAGGGTGGCGAAAAACTGTTTTTT
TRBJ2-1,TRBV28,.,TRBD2,CASGTSSYNEQFF,TGTGCCAGCGGGACTAGCTCCTACAATGAGCAGTTCTTC
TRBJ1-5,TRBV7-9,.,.,CASSLGRDQPQHF,TGTGCCAGCAGCTTAGGTCGAGATCAGCCCCAGCATTTT
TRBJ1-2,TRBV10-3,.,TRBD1,CAISGGQGGYTF,TGTGCCATCAGTGGGGGACAGGGTGGCTACACCTTC
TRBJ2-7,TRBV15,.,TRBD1,CATSREGHRGGRQYF,TGTGCCACCAGCAGAGAAGGCCACAGGGGTGGCCGGCAGTACTTC
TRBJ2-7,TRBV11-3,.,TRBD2,CASRAASGATYEQYF,TGTGCCAGCAGGGCCGCTAGCGGGGCAACCTACGAGCAGTACTTC
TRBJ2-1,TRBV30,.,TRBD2,CAAMPSGTYNEQFF,TGTGCCGCGATGCCTAGCGGGACCTACAATGAGCAGTTCTTC
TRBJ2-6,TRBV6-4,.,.,CASRPQGNGANVLTF,TGTGCCAGCAGGCCTCAGGGTAATGGGGCCAACGTCCTGACTTTC
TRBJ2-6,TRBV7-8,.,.,CASSRLKGVGANVLTF,TGTGCCAGCAGCCGCTTGAAAGGGGTCGGGGCCAACGTCCTGACTTTC
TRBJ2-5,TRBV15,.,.,CATSRVSELAETQYF,TGTGCCACCAGCAGAGTGTCCGAACTAGCAGAGACCCAGTACTTC
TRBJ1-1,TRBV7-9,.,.,CASSPIPLTVVQNTEAFF,TGTGCCAGCAGCCCTATCCCCCTGACTGTGGTGCAGAACACTGAAGCTTTCTTT
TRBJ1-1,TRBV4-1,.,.,CASSQVAGAQSRAFF,TGCGCCAGCAGCCAAGTCGCAGGGGCGCAATCGAGGGCTTTCTTT
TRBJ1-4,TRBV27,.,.,CASSLNRAEKLFF,TGTGCCAGCAGTTTAAACAGGGCTGAAAAACTGTTTTTT
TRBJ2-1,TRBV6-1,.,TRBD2,CASSEAGGYRSSYNEQFF,TGTGCCAGCAGTGAAGCGGGGGGGTACAGAAGCTCCTACAATGAGCAGTTCTTC
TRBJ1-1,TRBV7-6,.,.,CASSLRQGRPTPNTEAFF,TGTGCCAGCAGCTTAAGGCAGGGGCGACCAACTCCGAACACTGAAGCTTTCTTT
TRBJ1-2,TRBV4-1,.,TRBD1,CASSPTGDYGYTF,TGCGCCAGCAGCCCAACAGGGGACTATGGCTACACCTTC
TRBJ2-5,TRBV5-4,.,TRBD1,CASSVTGAYQETQYF,TGTGCCAGCAGCGTGACAGGGGCGTACCAAGAGACCCAGTACTTC
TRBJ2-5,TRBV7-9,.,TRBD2,CASSLEEVGRGTQYF,TGTGCCAGCAGCTTGGAAGAGGTCGGGAGGGGGACCCAGTACTTC
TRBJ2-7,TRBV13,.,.,CASSLSLGRGNPINYEQYF,TGTGCCAGCAGCCTCTCCCTCGGCAGGGGAAACCCAATTAACTACGAGCAGTACTTC
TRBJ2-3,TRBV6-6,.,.,CASSLLADTQYF,TGTGCCAGCAGTTTACTGGCAGATACGCAGTATTTT
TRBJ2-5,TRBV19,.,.,CASSIGDNLGETQYF,TGTGCCAGTAGTATAGGGGACAACCTGGGAGAGACCCAGTACTTC
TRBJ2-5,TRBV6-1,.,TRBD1,CASSVQGAKETQYF,TGTGCCAGCAGTGTCCAGGGGGCAAAAGAGACCCAGTACTTC
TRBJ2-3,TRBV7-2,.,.,CASSARASATQYF,TGTGCCAGCAGCGCCAGGGCTTCAGCTACGCAGTATTTT
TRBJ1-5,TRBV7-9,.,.,CASSPTGGGNQPQHF,TGTGCCAGCAGCCCGACAGGCGGAGGCAATCAGCCCCAGCATTTT
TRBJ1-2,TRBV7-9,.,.,CASSGGRGYTF,TGTGCCAGCAGCGGGGGGAGGGGATACACCTTC
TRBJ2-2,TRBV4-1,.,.,CASSQGQGPTGELFF,TGCGCCAGCAGCCAAGGTCAGGGTCCCACCGGGGAGCTGTTTTTT
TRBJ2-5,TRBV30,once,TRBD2,CAWSVLAGRETQYF,TGTGCCTGGAGTGTACTAGCGGGGCGAGAGACCCAGTACTTC
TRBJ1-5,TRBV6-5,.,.,CASDRHSNQPQHF,TGTGCCAGCGACAGGCATAGCAATCAGCCCCAGCATTTT
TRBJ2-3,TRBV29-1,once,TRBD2,CSGGLAGLTDTQYF,TGCAGCGGGGGGCTAGCGGGACTAACAGATACGCAGTATTTT
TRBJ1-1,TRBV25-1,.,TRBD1,CASSEGWTGGAFF,TGTGCCAGCAGTGAAGGATGGACAGGGGGAGCTTTCTTT
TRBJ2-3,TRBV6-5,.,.,CASSYVGRGKTDTQYF,TGTGCCAGCAGTTATGTCGGCAGGGGAAAAACAGATACGCAGTATTTT
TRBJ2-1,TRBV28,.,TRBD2,CASSFLITGGDNEQFF,TGTGCCAGCAGTTTTCTCATCACGGGGGGTGACAATGAGCAGTTCTTC
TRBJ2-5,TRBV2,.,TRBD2,CASSVSAGDQETQYF,TGTGCCAGCAGTGTCTCGGCGGGGGACCAAGAGACCCAGTACTTC
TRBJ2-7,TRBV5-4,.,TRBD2,CASSLGMYSGGGYEQYF,TGTGCCAGCAGCCTGGGAATGTACTCGGGGGGAGGGTACGAGCAGTACTTC
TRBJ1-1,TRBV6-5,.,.,CASSYSKRGVNTEAFF,TGTGCCAGCAGTTACTCGAAGCGGGGGGTGAACACTGAAGCTTTCTTT
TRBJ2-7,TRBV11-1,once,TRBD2,CASSLSGLAPYEQYF,TGTGCCAGCAGCCTGTCGGGACTAGCCCCCTACGAGCAGTACTTC
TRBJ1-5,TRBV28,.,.,CASRLGHDSNQPQHF,TGTGCCAGCAGACTGGGACACGATAGCAATCAGCCCCAGCATTTT
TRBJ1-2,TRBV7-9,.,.,CASSLSHGYTF,TGTGCCAGCAGCTTAAGCCATGGCTACACCTTC
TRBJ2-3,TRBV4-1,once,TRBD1,CASSLGQGLADTQYF,TGCGCCAGCAGCCTTGGACAGGGACTCGCAGATACGCAGTATTTT
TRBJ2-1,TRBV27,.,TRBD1,CASSWKIGQGSNEQFF,TGTGCCAGCAGTTGGAAAATAGGACAGGGCTCCAATGAGCAGTTCTTC
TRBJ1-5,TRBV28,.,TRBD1,CASSATGTGRWAYSNQPQHF,TGTGCCAGCAGTGCTACCGGGACAGGGAGATGGGCTTATAGCAATCAGCCCCAGCATTTT
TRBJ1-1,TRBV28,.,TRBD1,CASSSPGQGLNTEAFF,TGTGCCAGCAGTTCACCGGGACAGGGTTTGAACACTGAAGCTTTCTTT
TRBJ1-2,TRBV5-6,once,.,CASSALGHDLNYGYTF,TGTGCCAGTAGCGCCCTAGGACACGACCTCAACTATGGCTACACCTTC